What follows are 32 T cell receptor beta chains derived from one specimen sequenced in a study of blood T cells in healthy people across ages. A J-beta primer mix and a sample-barcoded 5' primer were used in a second PCR of about 7 to 12 cycles. TCRdb reanalysed the 5' RACE reads using MiXCR and keeps one entry per CDR3 protein. Altogether 1.5 million to 2 million distinct CDR3 sequences are present, 28% being singletons, with the ten largest covering 7% to 9%. The sequenced sample was blood. Receptors originate from a woman in her 30s in good health.

This clonotype came up a few times. The rearrangement links TRBV2 to TRBJ1-6, with 10 bases lining up with TRBD1. The CDR3 runs 15 residues. The germline V gene has CDR1 SNHLY and CDR2 FYNNEI. Trimming removed 6 bases from V and 9 bases from J; junction bases left unmatched: 8. The CDR3 DNA reads TGTGCCAGCAGGGGACAGGGGTTAGTAGGTTCACCCCTCCACTTT. Its translation: CASRGQGLVGSPLHF.

As to this clonotype: A read error may explain this, as a much larger clone is one base away. The J gene is TRBJ1-2, the V gene TRBV20-1; TRBD1 matches 11 bases. Germline CDR1 and CDR2: DFQATT and SNEGSKA (reference sequence). CDR3 length: 14 amino acids. V dropped 8 bases and J dropped 5; count of bases not matched to a gene: 10. The CDR3 protein is CSTPPGQGVYGYTF. Here the CDR3 DNA reads TGCAGTACTCCTCCGGGACAGGGGGTTTATGGCTACACCTTC.

V is TRBV6-4 and J is TRBJ1-1; no clear D. CDR1 is MRHNA and CDR2 is SNTAGT in the germline V gene. The V gene lost 4 bases and the J gene lost 0 bases, with 6 bases spanning the gap. CDR3 length equals 13 residues. CDR3 bases: TGTGCCAGCAGTGCAATGGTGAACACTGAAGCTTTCTTT. Protein sequence: CASSAMVNTEAFF.

In its sample, this clonotype was seen once. A much bigger clone sits one base away, suggesting this may be a read error. This chain connects TRBV25-1 to TRBJ2-7; D ambiguous. The CDR3 is made up of 12 amino acids. Germline CDR1 reads MGHDK; CDR2 reads SYGVNS. In DNA form, the CDR3 reads TGTGCCGGCAGTGGGGAATACTACGAGCAGTACTTC. Encoded protein: CAGSGEYYEQYF.

V is TRBV6-5 and J is TRBJ2-7; the match to TRBD1 covers 8 bases. CDR3 length equals 14 residues. V gave up 6 bases and J gave up 7 bases; unmatched junction bases: 11. Germline lookup yields CDR1 MNHEY and CDR2 SVGAGI. The CDR3 is CASRLQGDMGEQYF. For the CDR3, the DNA is TGTGCCAGCAGGTTACAGGGGGACATGGGGGAGCAGTACTTC.

The CDR3 region has the DNA TGCGCCAGCAGCGAGGACAGTCGGGGCTACACCTTC. This translates into CASSEDSRGYTF. The V gene is TRBV5-1, the J gene TRBJ1-2; TRBD1 is a possible D gene (6 bases). Germline loops: CDR1 SGHRS, CDR2 YFSETQ. The ends were cut back, 4 bases at V and 8 bases at J, with 12 bases in the middle. The CDR3 is 12 residues long.

The rearrangement links TRBV7-9 to TRBJ2-4; 11 bases are a match to TRBD2. The J call may be mistaken, given a closer DNA end match to TRBJ2-7. The germline V gene has CDR1 SEHNR and CDR2 FQNEAQ (reference sequence). This CDR3 contains 16 residues. The CDR3 DNA reads TGTGCCAGCAGCTTGCCTACTAGCGGGAGAGGCTACGAGCAGTACTTC. Translating gives CASSLPTSGRGYEQYF.

J is TRBJ1-6 and V is TRBV12-3 or TRBV12-4; D is unresolved. Trimming removed 5 bases at V and 7 bases at J, with 9 bases between. The CDR3 is 13 residues long. CDR3 sequence (DNA): TGTGCCAGCAGTACGGCAGAGAATTCACCCCTCCACTTT. Encoded protein: CASSTAENSPLHF.

The rearrangement links TRBV5-1 to TRBJ2-5; 7 bases are a match to TRBD2. CDR3 length equals 16 residues. Germline V gene data show CDR1 as SGHRS and CDR2 as YFSETQ. V lost 1 base to trimming and J lost 2 bases; unmatched junction nucleotides: 8. The CDR3 sequence: CASSLQASGKQETQYF. In DNA form, the CDR3 reads TGCGCCAGCAGCTTGCAGGCTAGCGGTAAACAAGAGACCCAGTACTTC. Full variable domain (remainder filled in from reference TRBV5-1 and TRBJ2-5): KAGVTQTPRYLIKTRGQQVTLSCSPISGHRSVSWYQQTPGQGLQFLFEYFSETQRNKGNFPGRFSGRQFSNSRSEMNVSTLELGDSALYLCASSLQASGKQETQYFGPGTRLLVL.

This clonotype was counted only a few times. This chain uses TRBV20-1 with TRBJ2-3; the D is unclear. The CDR3 totals 12 residues. Looked up from germline, CDR1 is DFQATT and CDR2 is SNEGSKA (reference sequence). V lost 6 bases to trimming and J lost 6 bases, with 13 bases between them. This CDR3 is CSARNGPDTQYF. In nucleotides, the CDR3 is TGCAGTGCCCGGAACGGGCCCGATACGCAGTATTTT.

The chain recombines TRBV12-3 or TRBV12-4 with TRBJ1-2, with D unclear. Trimming took off 4 bases at V and 7 bases at J, with 10 bases between the two ends. The CDR3 is made up of 12 amino acids. CDR3 nucleotide sequence: TGTGCCAGCAGTTCCAGTTGGCTTGGCTACACCTTC. Translated, it gives CASSSSWLGYTF.

The V gene is TRBV6-1, the J gene TRBJ2-1; TRBD2 matches 7 bases. With V trimmed by 6 bases and J by 8 bases, 13 bases remained unmatched. Germline V CDR1 and CDR2: MNHNS, SASEGT. This CDR3 has 15 amino acids. The CDR3 sequence: CASRSWRELGDEQFF. The CDR3 DNA reads as TGTGCCAGCAGGTCGTGGCGGGAGCTTGGGGATGAGCAGTTCTTC.

The chain is built from TRBV24-1 and TRBJ2-2, with TRBD2 identical over 10 bases. Germline V lookup: CDR1 KGHDR, CDR2 SFDVKD. J lost 8 bases, V lost 3 bases, and 5 bases had no gene match. The CDR3 spans 15 residues. The CDR3 region is CATSDETSGTGELFF. CDR3 in DNA: TGTGCCACCAGTGATGAAACTAGCGGGACTGGGGAGCTGTTTTTT.

The V and J genes are TRBV28 and TRBJ2-5; D is perhaps TRBD2 (6 bases). This CDR3 is built from 15 residues. Trimming stripped 7 bases from V and 5 bases from J, with 20 bases between. The germline V gene encodes CDR1 MDHEN and CDR2 SYDVKM. CDR3 bases: TGTGCCAGCAAACGAGGGGCCGGTGGAGGGGAGACCCAGTACTTC. Encoded protein: CASKRGAGGGETQYF.

This clonotype was recorded a few times. The chain uses TRBV3-1 and TRBJ2-3; D gene ambiguous. This CDR3 contains 16 residues. Germline-derived CDR1 and CDR2 are LGHDT and YNNKEL (reference sequence). V was shortened by 0 bases and J by 4 bases, with 14 bases between the two germline ends. In nucleotides, the CDR3 is TGTGCCAGCAGCCAAGATCCGGCAGGCCGACCAGATACGCAGTATTTT. This gives the protein CASSQDPAGRPDTQYF.

This chain connects TRBV7-9 to TRBJ2-3, with 11 bases matching TRBD2. V lost 2 bases, J lost 0 bases, and 4 bases stayed unmatched. CDR1 and CDR2 (germline): SEHNR, FQNEAQ (reference sequence). CDR3 length equals 17 residues. CDR3 nucleotides: TGTGCCAGCAGCTTACCGGGACTAGCGGCTAGCACAGATACGCAGTATTTT. This encodes CASSLPGLAASTDTQYF.

This clonotype came up once. The chain recombines TRBV12-5 with TRBJ1-1; 11 positions agree with TRBD1. This CDR3 comprises 15 residues. Germline V CDR1 and CDR2: LGHNT, FRNRAP. V lost 0 bases, J lost 11 bases, and 8 bases stayed unmatched. CDR3: CASGLVSGTGGTAFF. The CDR3 DNA sequence: TGTGCTAGTGGTTTGGTTTCCGGGACAGGGGGAACGGCTTTCTTT. Combining the CDR3 with reference TRBV12-5 and TRBJ1-1 gives the whole variable domain DARVTQTPRHKVTEMGQEVTMRCQPILGHNTVFWYRQTMMQGLELLAYFRNRAPLDDSGMPKDRFSAEMPDATLATLKIQPSEPRDSAVYFCASGLVSGTGGTAFFGQGTRLTVV.

The chain combines TRBV7-9 with TRBJ1-1; 10 bases fit TRBD1. The CDR3 spans 15 residues. Trimming took 4 bases from V and 6 from J; bases not matched to a gene: 8. CDR1 and CDR2 from the germline V gene are SEHNR and FQNEAQ (reference sequence). The CDR3: CASSWTRGQGPEAFF. The CDR3 nucleotides are TGTGCCAGCAGCTGGACTAGGGGACAGGGGCCTGAAGCTTTCTTT.

This clonotype was detected only a few times. This chain uses TRBV7-6 with TRBJ2-3; TRBD2 agrees at 8 bases. V lost 5 bases to trimming and J lost 3 bases; unmatched junction nucleotides: 13. Germline V gene data show CDR1 as SGHVS and CDR2 as FNYEAQ. This CDR3 region has 17 residues. In nucleotides, the CDR3 is TGTGCCAGCAGCCCGGACGGGGGGGCGAAGGTTACAGATACGCAGTATTTT. This codes for CASSPDGGAKVTDTQYF.

This clonotype has more than one count but fewer than ten. V is TRBV18 and J is TRBJ2-5, with 9 nucleotides matching TRBD1. This CDR3 is 15 amino acids long. In germline, CDR1 is KGHSH, CDR2 LQKENI. V was clipped by 1 base and J by 3 bases; unmatched bases: 3. The CDR3 DNA sequence: TGTGCCAGCTCACCACGACAGGGGGTGGAAGAGACCCAGTACTTC. Amino acid sequence: CASSPRQGVEETQYF.

The chain's CDR3 is CAISSDSNYGYTF. The CDR3 nucleotides are TGTGCCATCAGTTCCGACAGTAACTATGGCTACACCTTC. The chain joins TRBV10-3 to TRBJ1-2; TRBD1 might be the D (5 bases). The CDR3 is 13 amino acids. Germline V lookup: CDR1 ENHRY, CDR2 SYGVKD. V was shortened by 5 bases and J by 1 base, with 8 bases between the two germline ends.

The chain employs TRBV6-6 and TRBJ2-3, with 8 bases matching TRBD2. J lost 0 bases, V lost 2 bases, and 7 bases had no gene match. The CDR3 runs to 17 residues. Germline V gives CDR1 MNHNY, CDR2 SVGAGI (reference sequence). CDR3 nucleotide sequence: TGTGCCAGCAGTTACCGCGGATCTAGCGGGAGCACAGATACGCAGTATTTT. It yields the protein CASSYRGSSGSTDTQYF.

The chain combines TRBV30 with TRBJ2-3; perhaps TRBD2 as D (7 bases). This CDR3 has 14 residues. The germline V and J ends were trimmed by 3 bases and 0 bases, with 10 bases remaining between them. Germline values: CDR1 GTSNPN, CDR2 SVGIG (reference sequence). The CDR3 region has the DNA TGTGCCTGGAGAGGGGGACTAAGCACAGATACGCAGTATTTT. This encodes CAWRGGLSTDTQYF.

V gene TRBV10-3 combines with J gene TRBJ2-7; 7 bases align to TRBD1. This CDR3 has 14 amino acids. Germline-derived CDR1 and CDR2 are ENHRY and SYGVKD. The V and J ends lost 7 bases and 5 bases, in that order; junction bases with no gene match: 11. The CDR3 spells CAITERQGTHEQYF. CDR3 DNA sequence: TGTGCCATCACCGAGCGACAGGGTACCCACGAGCAGTACTTC.

In its sample, this clonotype was seen a few times. The V gene is TRBV14, the J gene TRBJ1-2; 10 bases are shared with TRBD1. Germline-derived CDR1 and CDR2 are SGHDN and FVKESK. The CDR3 consists of 17 residues. Unmatched junction bases numbered 11, after V lost 0 bases and J lost 7 bases. For the CDR3, the DNA is TGTGCCAGCAGCCAAGAAGGAGGACAGGGGGTTCGAGCTGGCTACACCTTC. Protein: CASSQEGGQGVRAGYTF. Filled out from reference TRBV14 and TRBJ1-2, the complete variable domain reads EAGVTQFPSHSVIEKGQTVTLRCDPISGHDNLYWYRRVMGKEIKFLLHFVKESKQDESGMPNNRFLAERTGGTYSTLKVQPAELEDSGVYFCASSQEGGQGVRAGYTFGSGTRLTVV.

With respect to this clonotype: An end of the junction differs from the germline gene, which may be a read error. The chain is built from TRBV2 and TRBJ2-1, with 11 bases fitting TRBD2. Germline V gene sequence: CDR1 SNHLY, CDR2 FYNNEI. This CDR3 spans 18 amino acids. The CDR3 coding sequence is TGTGCCAGCAGTGAAAGACTAGCGGGGAGACAGAACTACAATGATCAGTTCTTC. This translates into CASSERLAGRQNYNDQFF.

This clonotype turned up a few times. This rearrangement joins TRBV6-6 to TRBJ1-2; weak D call: TRBD1 (6 bases). Germline V gene sequence: CDR1 MNHNY, CDR2 SVGAGI (reference sequence). Trimming stripped 7 bases from V and 8 bases from J, with 17 bases between. This CDR3 comprises 13 residues. The CDR3, as DNA: TGTGCCAGCAATGAGGGGGGCGCCTGGGGCTACACCTTC. Its translation: CASNEGGAWGYTF.

Comment on this clonotype: At one boundary the junction diverges from the germline segment, which might be a read error. The V call is TRBV4-1, the J call TRBJ2-7, with TRBD1 matching over 11 bases. This CDR3 has 16 amino acids. Per the germline V gene, CDR1 is MGHRA and CDR2 is YSYEKL. Here the CDR3 DNA reads TGCGCCGGCAGTCGTTTTCCGGGACAGGGGGCCTACGAGCAGTACTTC. This translates into CAGSRFPGQGAYEQYF.

The chain has TRBV6-1 and TRBJ2-1, with 7 bases lining up with TRBD2. CDR3 length: 16 residues. The germline gives CDR1 MNHNS, CDR2 SASEGT. Trimming took 6 bases from V and 6 from J; bases not matched to a gene: 14. The CDR3 nucleotides read TGTGCCAGCAGGCTAGCGGCGCTTCAGGGAGCCAATGAGCAGTTCTTC. It codes for CASRLAALQGANEQFF.

This clonotype was observed a handful of times. V is TRBV4-2 and J is TRBJ2-2; tentative D call: TRBD2 (6 bases). Germline assignment: CDR1 LGHNA and CDR2 YNFKEQ. The V end lost 0 bases, the J end lost 7 bases, and 15 bases lay between the germline ends. The CDR3 has 16 residues. In nucleotides, the CDR3 is TGTGCCAGCAGCCAAGAGGGGTGGGGGGTCAGCGGGGAGCTGTTTTTT. It encodes CASSQEGWGVSGELFF.

This chain's CDR3 is CAWRRLGTTREQFF. In DNA form, the CDR3 reads TGTGCCTGGAGACGTCTTGGGACTACCCGGGAGCAGTTCTTC. The chain joins TRBV30 to TRBJ2-1; 7 nucleotides match TRBD2. This CDR3 has 14 amino acids. Germline V lookup: CDR1 GTSNPN, CDR2 SVGIG (reference sequence). Trimming cost V 3 bases and J 10 bases; bases outside gene matches: 12.

The chain links TRBV9 to TRBJ2-3; 7 nucleotides align to TRBD2. The CDR3 has 15 amino acids. CDR1 SGDLS and CDR2 YYNGEE come from the germline V gene. Trimming cost V 0 bases and J 2 bases; bases outside gene matches: 3. CDR3 DNA: TGTGCCAGCAGCGTAGGCGGGGGAGACACAGATACGCAGTATTTT. It encodes CASSVGGGDTDTQYF.